This TCR beta chain is from a study of identical twins. To note about this clonotype: Its antigen is unknown.

TCRdb reprocessed the 5' RACE reads with MiXCR, giving one entry per CDR3 protein. The sample includes hundreds of thousands of distinct CDR3 sequences, more than 6.5% of them seen just once. Study results and caveats: The abundant beta clonotypes from cord blood had fewer insertions, and memory repertoires had none of this.

The same data also went into a second study, on yellow fever vaccine responses in identical twins.

The sequence was collected from a woman aged 18-29 years in good health. The sequenced sample consisted of PBMCs.

The CDR3 spells CSVVRGTSGGNEQFF. For the CDR3, the DNA is TGCAGCGTGGTACGGGGGACTAGCGGGGGCAATGAGCAGTTCTTC. V gene TRBV29-1 combines with J gene TRBJ2-1, with 14 positions matching TRBD2. The CDR3 contains 15 residues. J gave up 6 bases and V 6 bases, and 7 bases lay outside the gene matches. Germline lookup yields CDR1 SQVTM and CDR2 ANQGSEA.